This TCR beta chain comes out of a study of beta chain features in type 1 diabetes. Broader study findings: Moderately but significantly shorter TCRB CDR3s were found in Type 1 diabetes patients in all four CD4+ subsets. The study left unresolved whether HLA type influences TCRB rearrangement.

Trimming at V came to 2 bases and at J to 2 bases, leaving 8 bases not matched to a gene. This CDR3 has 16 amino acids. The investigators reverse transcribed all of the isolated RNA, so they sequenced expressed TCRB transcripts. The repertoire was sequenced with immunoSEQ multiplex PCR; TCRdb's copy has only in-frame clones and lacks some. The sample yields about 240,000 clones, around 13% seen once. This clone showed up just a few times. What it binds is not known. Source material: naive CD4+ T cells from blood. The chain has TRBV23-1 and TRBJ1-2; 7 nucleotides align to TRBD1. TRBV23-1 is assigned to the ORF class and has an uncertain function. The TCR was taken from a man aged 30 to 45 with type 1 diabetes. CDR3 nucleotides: TGCGCCAGCAGTCAACCTAACCTCAGGGGGAACTATGGCTACACCTTC. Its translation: CASSQPNLRGNYGYTF.